What follows are 15 T cell receptor beta chains derived from one specimen sequenced in a study of blood T cell repertoires in COVID-19. Sequencing was performed with immunoSEQ multiplex PCR; in TCRdb, only in-frame clones are kept and a portion is missing. The sample shows about 300,000 clones, around 90% of them seen only once. Sequencing used PBMCs or T cells enriched from blood (not recorded which). The receptor source for this set is a woman aged 40 to 50 who had recovered from COVID-19.

CDR3 protein: CASSNVDPKRHF. The DNA of the CDR3 is TGTGCCAGCAGCAATGTCGATCCTAAAAGGCATTTT. The rearrangement links TRBV21-1 to TRBJ1-5. TRBV21-1 is annotated as a pseudogene. The CDR3 covers 12 residues.

The V gene is TRBV11-3, the J gene TRBJ1-1, with D perhaps matching TRBD1 (5 bases). CDR1 is SGHNT and CDR2 is YENEEA in the germline V gene. The CDR3 has 12 amino acids. Trimming removed 5 bases from V and 7 bases from J, with 11 bases in between. The DNA of the CDR3 is TGTGCCAGCAGCGGGGGAGGTGATGAAGCTTTCTTT. Translation: CASSGGGDEAFF.

This chain joins TRBV4-2 and TRBJ2-3; D call uncertain. The length of the CDR3 is 17 residues. Trimming stripped 0 bases from V and 4 bases from J, with 17 bases between. From germline, CDR1 is LGHNA and CDR2 YNFKEQ. The chain's CDR3 is CASSQDHPASLPDTQYF. CDR3 coding DNA: TGTGCCAGCAGCCAAGATCATCCGGCTAGTCTCCCAGATACGCAGTATTTT.

CDR3 nucleotides: TGTGCCAGTAGGTCATTAGCGGGAGGGAGGTCAGAGACCCAGTACTTC. Translation: CASRSLAGGRSETQYF. The rearrangement joins TRBV19 to TRBJ2-5; 11 bases are shared with TRBD2. This CDR3 spans 16 amino acids. V lost 6 bases, J lost 4 bases, and 10 bases stayed unmatched. Germline CDR1 and CDR2: LNHDA and SQIVND (reference sequence).

This clone was seen once. The chain joins TRBV13 to TRBJ2-1; tentatively, D is TRBD2 (6 bases). Germline CDR1 and CDR2: PRHDT and FYEKMQ (reference sequence). The CDR3 covers 14 residues. Trimming took 7 bases from V and 2 from J, leaving 12 bases between them. CDR3 DNA: TGTGCCAGCAACGTCAGACTAGCCTACAATGAGCAGTTCTTC. Translated, it gives CASNVRLAYNEQFF.

The V gene is TRBV2, the J gene TRBJ1-1; D gene ambiguous. V lost 1 base to trimming and J lost 5 bases, with 5 bases between them. The germline V gene encodes CDR1 SNHLY and CDR2 FYNNEI. This CDR3 has 12 residues. CDR3 in amino acids: CASSEERTEAFF. DNA for the CDR3: TGTGCCAGCAGTGAAGAGAGAACTGAAGCTTTCTTT.

This clone has just one count. This chain connects TRBV3-1 (or the pseudogene TRBV3-2) to TRBJ2-7, with TRBD1 as a possible D gene (5 bases). Germline V gives CDR1 LGHDT, CDR2 YNNKEL (reference sequence). Trimming took off 1 base at V and 6 bases at J, with 10 bases between the two ends. The CDR3 is 13 amino acids. CDR3 DNA: TGTGCCAGCAGCCAAGCGAACAGGTTCGAGCAGTACTTC. It translates to CASSQANRFEQYF.

The chain links TRBV3-1 (or the pseudogene TRBV3-2) to TRBJ1-1; tentative D call: TRBD1 (6 bases). CDR1 is LGHDT and CDR2 is YNNKEL in the germline V gene (reference sequence). CDR3 length: 16 amino acids. The V end lost 7 bases, the J end lost 1 base, and 19 bases lay between the germline ends. CDR3 DNA sequence: TGTGCCAGCACCGCTCTCAGGGGAGTAGGGAACACTGAAGCTTTCTTT. Its translation is CASTALRGVGNTEAFF.

This chain's CDR3 is CASSPRGGGTEAFF. CDR3 bases: TGTGCCAGCAGCCCACGGGGAGGGGGGACTGAAGCTTTCTTT. This chain connects TRBV11-2 to TRBJ1-1, with a weak D call TRBD1 (6 bases). Trimming shortened V by 5 bases and J by 5 bases, and 15 bases separated the two germline ends. This CDR3 spans 14 amino acids. CDR1 and CDR2 from the germline V gene are SGHAT and FQNNGV.

With respect to this clone: Other DNA variants within this sample encode the same CDR3. The CDR3 spells CASSSGGAGTGELFF. In DNA form, the CDR3 reads TGTGCCAGCAGTTCCGGAGGTGCGGGCACCGGGGAGCTGTTTTTT. This chain uses TRBV6-2 or TRBV6-3 with TRBJ2-2; possible D gene TRBD2, 5 bases. The CDR3 covers 15 residues. V gave up 4 bases and J gave up 4 bases, with 13 bases separating them. Germline-derived CDR1 and CDR2 are MNHEY and SVGEGT.

The chain has TRBV18 and TRBJ1-5; D may be TRBD1 (6 bases). The CDR3 is 15 amino acids. V lost 6 bases and J 0 bases, leaving 12 bases between the germline ends. Germline CDR1 reads KGHSH; CDR2 reads LQKENI. CDR3 nucleotides: TGTGCCAGCTCTCAAGGACAGAATAGCAATCAGCCCCAGCATTTT. Its translation: CASSQGQNSNQPQHF.

This clone appeared a few times. The CDR3 nucleotides read TGCGCCAGCAGCCCCCGCTTACCGACAGAGCAGTACTTC. Residues: CASSPRLPTEQYF. The chain links TRBV4-1 to TRBJ2-7, with D unresolved. The CDR3 has 13 residues. Germline V gene data show CDR1 as MGHRA and CDR2 as YSYEKL. Trimming removed 4 bases at V and 7 bases at J, with 14 bases between.

The V and J genes are TRBV3-1 (or the pseudogene TRBV3-2) and TRBJ1-2; 7 bases match TRBD1. This CDR3 comprises 13 residues. V dropped 1 base and J dropped 6; count of bases not matched to a gene: 2. Germline CDR1 reads LGHDT; CDR2 reads YNNKEL (reference sequence). The CDR3 protein is CASSQARGDGYTF. In DNA form, the CDR3 reads TGTGCCAGCAGCCAAGCCAGGGGGGATGGCTACACCTTC.

V usage is TRBV18 and J usage is TRBJ1-6, with D unclear. This CDR3 comprises 13 residues. The germline V gene encodes CDR1 KGHSH and CDR2 LQKENI. Trimming took off 8 bases at V and 7 bases at J, with 12 bases between the two ends. The CDR3 loop reads CASQASSNSPLHF. CDR3 bases: TGTGCCAGCCAGGCAAGTTCGAATTCACCCCTCCACTTT.

V usage is TRBV7-2 and J usage is TRBJ2-3; TRBD2 might be the D (5 bases). This CDR3 spans 12 amino acids. V was pared by 5 bases and J by 10 bases, with 13 bases between. Germline-derived CDR1 and CDR2 are SGHTA and FQGNSA. The CDR3 loop is CASSLSERAQYF. CDR3 DNA: TGTGCCAGCAGCCTTAGCGAGAGGGCGCAGTATTTT.